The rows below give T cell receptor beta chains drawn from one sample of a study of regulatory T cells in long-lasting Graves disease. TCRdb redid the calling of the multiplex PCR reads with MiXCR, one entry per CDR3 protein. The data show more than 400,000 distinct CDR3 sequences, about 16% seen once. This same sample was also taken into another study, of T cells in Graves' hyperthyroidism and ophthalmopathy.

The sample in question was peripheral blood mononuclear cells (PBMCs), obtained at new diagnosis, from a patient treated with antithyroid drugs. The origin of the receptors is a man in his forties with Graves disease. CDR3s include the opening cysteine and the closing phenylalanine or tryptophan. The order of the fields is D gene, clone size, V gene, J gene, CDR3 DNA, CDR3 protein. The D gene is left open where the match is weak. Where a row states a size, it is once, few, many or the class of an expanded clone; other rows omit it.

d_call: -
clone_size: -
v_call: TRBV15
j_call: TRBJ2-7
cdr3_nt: TGTGCCACCAGCAAAGGTCGAGGGGGGATCGAGCAGTACTTC
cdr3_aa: CATSKGRGGIEQYF

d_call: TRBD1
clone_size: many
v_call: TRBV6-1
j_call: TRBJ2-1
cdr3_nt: TGTGCCAGCAGTACTCTTTCGGGACAGGGGATTTATGAGCAGTTCTTC
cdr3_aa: CASSTLSGQGIYEQFF

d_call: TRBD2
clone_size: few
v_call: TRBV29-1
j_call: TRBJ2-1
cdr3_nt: TGCAGCGTTGAGGGTAGCGGGAGGGACTATGAGCAGTTCTTC
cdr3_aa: CSVEGSGRDYEQFF

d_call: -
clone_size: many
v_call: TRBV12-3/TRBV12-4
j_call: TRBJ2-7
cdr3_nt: TGTGCCAGCGGCCGGGGCTCCGAGCAGTACTTC
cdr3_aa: CASGRGSEQYF

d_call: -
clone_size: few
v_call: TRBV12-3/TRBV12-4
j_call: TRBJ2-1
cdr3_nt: TGTGCCAGCAGTTTTGTACGGGGGGCATACAATGAGCAGTTCTTC
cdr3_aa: CASSFVRGAYNEQFF

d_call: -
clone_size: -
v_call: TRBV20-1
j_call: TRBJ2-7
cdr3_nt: TGCAGTGCCCTTTCCCCCAGGGTCAACGAGCAGTACTTC
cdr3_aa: CSALSPRVNEQYF

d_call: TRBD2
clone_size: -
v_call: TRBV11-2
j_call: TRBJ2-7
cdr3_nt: TGTGCCAGCAGCTTAGGAACTAGCGCCCAAAGGTACGAGCAGTACTTC
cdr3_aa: CASSLGTSAQRYEQYF

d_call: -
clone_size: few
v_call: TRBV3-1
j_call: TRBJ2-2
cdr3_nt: TGTGCCAGCAGCCAAGTCGCGAAGGGTAGGACCGGGGAGCTGTTTTTT
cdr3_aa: CASSQVAKGRTGELFF

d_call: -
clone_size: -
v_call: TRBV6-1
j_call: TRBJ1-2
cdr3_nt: TGTGCCACCTCGTTAATCCACGCTAACTATGGCTACACCTTC
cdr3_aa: CATSLIHANYGYTF

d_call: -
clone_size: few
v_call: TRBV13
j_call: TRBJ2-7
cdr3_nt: TGTGCCAGCAGCCAGGACCGAAGGAATAGTGAGCAGTACTTC
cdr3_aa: CASSQDRRNSEQYF

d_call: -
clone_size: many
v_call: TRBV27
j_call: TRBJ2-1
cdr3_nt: TGTGCCAGCAGTTTATCTGCGGTCGAGGCATCCTACAATGAGCAGTTCTTC
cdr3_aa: CASSLSAVEASYNEQFF

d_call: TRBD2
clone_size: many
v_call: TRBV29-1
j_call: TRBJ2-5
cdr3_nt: TGCTCCGGGGAAGCGGGAGGAGGAGAGACCCAGTACTTC
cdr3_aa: CSGEAGGGETQYF

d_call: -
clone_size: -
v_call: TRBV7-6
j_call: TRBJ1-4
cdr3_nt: TGTGCCAGCAGCTTAGGACTAGGGGATAATGAAAAACTGTTTTTT
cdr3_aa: CASSLGLGDNEKLFF

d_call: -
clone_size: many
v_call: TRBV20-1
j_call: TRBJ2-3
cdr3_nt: TGCAGTGCCAGACCCCCTAGCACAGATACGCAGTATTTT
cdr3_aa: CSARPPSTDTQYF

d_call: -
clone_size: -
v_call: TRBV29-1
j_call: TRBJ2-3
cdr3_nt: TGCAGCGTTGTCGGAGCGGGCCTTAGGGATACGCAGTATTTT
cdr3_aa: CSVVGAGLRDTQYF

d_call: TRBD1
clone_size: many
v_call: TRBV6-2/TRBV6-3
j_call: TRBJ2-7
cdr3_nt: TGTGCCAGCAGAGACCGGGACAGGGCAACCTACGAGCAGTACTTC
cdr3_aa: CASRDRDRATYEQYF

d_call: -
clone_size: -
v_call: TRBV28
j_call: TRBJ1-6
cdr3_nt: TGTGCCAGCAGTTTAAAGTTACCGAGCTCCTATAATTCACCCCTCCACTTT
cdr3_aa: CASSLKLPSSYNSPLHF

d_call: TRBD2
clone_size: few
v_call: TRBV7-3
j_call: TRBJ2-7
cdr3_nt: TGTGCCAGCAGCGTGACGGGAGGGCCCTTCTACGAGCAGTACTTC
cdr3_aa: CASSVTGGPFYEQYF

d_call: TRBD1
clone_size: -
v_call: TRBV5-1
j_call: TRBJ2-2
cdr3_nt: TGCGCCAGCAGCCTCTTCTTCTGGCCCAAAGAGACAGGGGATACCTCCTCAAACACCGGGGAGCTGTTTTTT
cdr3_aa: CASSLFFWPKETGDTSSNTGELFF

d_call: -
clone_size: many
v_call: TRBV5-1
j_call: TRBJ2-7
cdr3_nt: TGCGCCAGCAGCAGGAGTAGCGTCCACGAGCAGTACTTC
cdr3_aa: CASSRSSVHEQYF

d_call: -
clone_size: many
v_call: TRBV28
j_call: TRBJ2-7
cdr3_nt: TGTGCCAGCAGCTCCCTCATGGACCCCTGCGAGCAGTACTTC
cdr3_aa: CASSSLMDPCEQYF

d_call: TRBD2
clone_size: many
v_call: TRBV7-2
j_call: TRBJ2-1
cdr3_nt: TGTGCCAGCAGCAGACTAGCGGGAGGGTTAGATGAGCAGTTCTTC
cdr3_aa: CASSRLAGGLDEQFF

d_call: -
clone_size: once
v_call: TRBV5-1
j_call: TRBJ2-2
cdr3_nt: TGCGCCAGCAGCTTGAGTCTCCGGGCACCTCCGAACACCGGGGAGCTGCTTTTT
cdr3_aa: CASSLSLRAPPNTGELLF

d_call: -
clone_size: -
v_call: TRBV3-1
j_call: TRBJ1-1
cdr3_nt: TGTGCCAGCAAAACTGGGCCAGACACTGAAGCTTTCTTT
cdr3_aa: CASKTGPDTEAFF

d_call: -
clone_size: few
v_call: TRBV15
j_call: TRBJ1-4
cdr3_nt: TGTGCCACCAGCAGGGGAGGAAAACTGTTTTTT
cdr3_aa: CATSRGGKLFF

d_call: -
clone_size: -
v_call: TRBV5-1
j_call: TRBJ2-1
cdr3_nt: TGCGCCAGCAGCTTGGTATCGCCCCAAACAGAGCAGTTCTTC
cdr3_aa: CASSLVSPQTEQFF

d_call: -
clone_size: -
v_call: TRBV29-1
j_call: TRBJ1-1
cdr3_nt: TGCAGCGTCTCGGTTACGAACACTGAAGCTTTCTTT
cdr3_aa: CSVSVTNTEAFF

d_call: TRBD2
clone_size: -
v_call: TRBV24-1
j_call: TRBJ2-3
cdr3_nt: TGTGCCACCGCGGCGGGAGCCCCAGATACGCAGTATTTT
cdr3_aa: CATAAGAPDTQYF

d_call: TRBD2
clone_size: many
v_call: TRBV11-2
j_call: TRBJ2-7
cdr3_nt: TGTGCCAGCAGCTTACCTAGCGGCAATAGTCCCTACGAGCAGTACTTC
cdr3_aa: CASSLPSGNSPYEQYF

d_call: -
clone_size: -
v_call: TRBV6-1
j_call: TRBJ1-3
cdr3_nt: TGTGCCAGCAGTCACGTCTTAGGGCCAGGAAACACCATATATTTT
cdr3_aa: CASSHVLGPGNTIYF

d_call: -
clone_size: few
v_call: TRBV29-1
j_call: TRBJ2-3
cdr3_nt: TGCAGCGGGACAGGGGGAACTAGCGGGCTCATAGCTACAGATACGCAGTATTTT
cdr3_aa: CSGTGGTSGLIATDTQYF

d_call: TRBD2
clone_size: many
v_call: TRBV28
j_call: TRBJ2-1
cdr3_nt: TGTGCCAGCAGAGAACCGGGACTAGCGGGAGATGAGCAGTTCTTC
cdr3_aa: CASREPGLAGDEQFF

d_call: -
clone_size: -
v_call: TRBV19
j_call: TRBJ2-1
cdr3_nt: TGTGCCAGTAGTACCCCGGGCTACACCTACAATGAGCAGTTCTTC
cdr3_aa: CASSTPGYTYNEQFF

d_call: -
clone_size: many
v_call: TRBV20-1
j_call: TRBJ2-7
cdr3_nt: TGCAGTGCTAGAGATGTAGAGTACGAGCAGTACTTC
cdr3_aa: CSARDVEYEQYF

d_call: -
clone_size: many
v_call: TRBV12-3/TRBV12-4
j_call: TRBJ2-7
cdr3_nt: TGTGCCAGCAGTTTAGGGGACGCTTACTACGAGCAGTACTTC
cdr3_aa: CASSLGDAYYEQYF

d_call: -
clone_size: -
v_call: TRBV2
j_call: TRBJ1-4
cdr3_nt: TGTGCCAGCAGTGAAACGGAGGGACGGATAAATGAAAAACTGTTTTTT
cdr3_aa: CASSETEGRINEKLFF

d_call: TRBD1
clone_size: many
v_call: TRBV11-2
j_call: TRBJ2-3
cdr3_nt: TGTGCCAGCAGCCACTTAGGGGACAGGAGCACAGATACGCAGTATTTT
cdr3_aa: CASSHLGDRSTDTQYF

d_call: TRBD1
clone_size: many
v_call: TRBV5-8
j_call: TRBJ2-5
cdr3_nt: TGTGCCAGCAGCTTAGGGACAGGGGCTCTCCAAGAGACCCAGTACTTC
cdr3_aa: CASSLGTGALQETQYF

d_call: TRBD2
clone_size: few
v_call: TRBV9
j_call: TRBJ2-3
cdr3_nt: TGTGCCAGCAGCAGGGGACTAGCGATCAGCACAGATACGCAGTATTTT
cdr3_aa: CASSRGLAISTDTQYF

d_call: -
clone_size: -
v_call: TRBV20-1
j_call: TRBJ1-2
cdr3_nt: TGCGGTGCTAGAGATCAGAGGGGAACCAACTATGGCTACACCTTC
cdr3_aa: CGARDQRGTNYGYTF

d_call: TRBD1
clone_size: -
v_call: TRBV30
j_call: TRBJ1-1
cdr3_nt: TGTGCCTGGAGTACGTTGACAGGGCACACTGAAGCTTTCTTT
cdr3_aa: CAWSTLTGHTEAFF

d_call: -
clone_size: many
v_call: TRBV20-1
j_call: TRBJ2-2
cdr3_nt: TGCAGTGCTAGAGTTATGGAGCGGGACACCGGGGAGCTGTTTTTT
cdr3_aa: CSARVMERDTGELFF

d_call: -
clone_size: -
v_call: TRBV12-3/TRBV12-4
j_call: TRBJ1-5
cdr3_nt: TGTGCCAGCAGTACTACTCCAGGTCCGAATCAGCCCCAGCATTTT
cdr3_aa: CASSTTPGPNQPQHF

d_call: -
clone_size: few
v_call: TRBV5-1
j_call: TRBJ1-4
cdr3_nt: TGCGCCAGCAGCGCGGACAGTAATAATGAAAAACTGTTTTTT
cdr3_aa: CASSADSNNEKLFF

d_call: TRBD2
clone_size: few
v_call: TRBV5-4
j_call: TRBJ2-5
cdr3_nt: TGTGCCAGCAGCTCGGGCGGGGGGCAAGAGACCCAGTACTTC
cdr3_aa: CASSSGGGQETQYF

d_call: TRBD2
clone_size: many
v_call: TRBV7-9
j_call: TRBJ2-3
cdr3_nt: TGTGCCAGCAGCTTGCCGGGACTAGCTGCCGATACGCAGTATTTT
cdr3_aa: CASSLPGLAADTQYF

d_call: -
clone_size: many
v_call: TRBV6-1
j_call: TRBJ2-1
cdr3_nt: TGTGCCATCTCAAGGGATTCCTACAATGAGCAGTTCTTC
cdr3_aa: CAISRDSYNEQFF

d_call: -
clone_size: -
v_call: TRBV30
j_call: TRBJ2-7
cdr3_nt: TGTGCCTGGAGCCCCGACACAGCCTACGAGCAGTACTTC
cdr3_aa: CAWSPDTAYEQYF

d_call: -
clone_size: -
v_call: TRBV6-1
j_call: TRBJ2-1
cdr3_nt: TGTGCCAGCTCAGGGATCAGCGCTCGGGTGGATGAGCAGTTCTTC
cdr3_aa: CASSGISARVDEQFF

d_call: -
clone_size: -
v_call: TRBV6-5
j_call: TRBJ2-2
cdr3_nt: TGTGCCAGCAGTTACTTCGTTGTGCGTCGGGTCCCCGGGGAGCTGTTTTTT
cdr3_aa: CASSYFVVRRVPGELFF

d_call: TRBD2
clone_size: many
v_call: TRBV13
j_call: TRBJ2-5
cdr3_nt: TGTGCCAGCAGCTCCGGACTAGCCCAAGAGACCCAGTACTTC
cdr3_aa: CASSSGLAQETQYF

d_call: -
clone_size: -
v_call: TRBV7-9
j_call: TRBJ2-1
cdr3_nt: TGTGCCAGCAGCTCAAGGACCCCCTCGGGGAATGAGCAGTTCTTC
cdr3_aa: CASSSRTPSGNEQFF

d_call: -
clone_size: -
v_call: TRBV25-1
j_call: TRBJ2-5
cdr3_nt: TGTGCCAGCAGTCCAAGCGGAGGGGGGGAGACCCAGTACTTC
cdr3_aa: CASSPSGGGETQYF

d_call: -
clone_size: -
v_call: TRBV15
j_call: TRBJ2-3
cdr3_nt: TGTGCCACCAGCAGAGATGGCTCCGAGGGAGATACGCAGTATTTT
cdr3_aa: CATSRDGSEGDTQYF

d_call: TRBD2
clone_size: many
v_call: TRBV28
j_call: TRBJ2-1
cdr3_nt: TGTGCCAGCAGTTCGGGACTAGCGGGAGCAAATGAGCAGTTCTTC
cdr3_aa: CASSSGLAGANEQFF

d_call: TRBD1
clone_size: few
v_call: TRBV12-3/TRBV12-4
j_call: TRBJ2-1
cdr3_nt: TGTGCCAGCAGTCCGCCGGGACAGGTCAATGAGCAGTTCTTC
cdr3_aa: CASSPPGQVNEQFF

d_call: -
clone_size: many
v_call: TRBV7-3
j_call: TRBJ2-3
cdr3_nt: TGTGCCAGCGGAACGGGACCGGGCCGCACAGATACGCAGTATTTT
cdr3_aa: CASGTGPGRTDTQYF

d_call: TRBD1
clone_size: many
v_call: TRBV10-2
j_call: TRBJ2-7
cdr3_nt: TGCGCCACCTCGACAGGGGGCGAGCAGTACTTC
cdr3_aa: CATSTGGEQYF

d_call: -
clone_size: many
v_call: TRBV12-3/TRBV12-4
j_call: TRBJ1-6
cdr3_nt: TGTGCCAGCAGTTTAGCCCGGTCACCATTAAATTCACCCCTCCACTTT
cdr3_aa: CASSLARSPLNSPLHF

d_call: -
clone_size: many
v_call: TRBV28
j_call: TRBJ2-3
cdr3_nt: TGTGCCAGCAGTTTCAGCCGGATCACAGATACGCAGTATTTT
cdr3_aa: CASSFSRITDTQYF